This T cell receptor (beta chain) came from a study of T cell responses to AZD1222 COVID-19 vaccine. Study-wide points: Repertoire sampling happened only post peak T cell response. At 160-218 and 743-854, vaccine-associated CD4 TCRs were dominant, and they spanned spike.

This clone was seen a few times. The target antigen is unknown. Trimming left V 0 bases short and J 2 bases short, with 8 bases between. The CDR3 loop spans 15 amino acids. In germline, CDR1 is MNHEY, CDR2 SVGAGI. The assay was immunoSEQ multiplex PCR, and TCRdb's table has in-frame clones only and misses some. The sample includes some 50,000 clones, approximately 79% of them seen just once. The receptor comes from an adult in good health. V usage is TRBV6-5 and J usage is TRBJ1-3; maybe TRBD1 (5 bases). The sample consisted of peripheral blood, taken on day 0 of MenACWY control vaccination. The CDR3 nucleotides read TGTGCCAGCAGTTACTCGGCAGGGACTGGAAACACCATATATTTT. As protein: CASSYSAGTGNTIYF.